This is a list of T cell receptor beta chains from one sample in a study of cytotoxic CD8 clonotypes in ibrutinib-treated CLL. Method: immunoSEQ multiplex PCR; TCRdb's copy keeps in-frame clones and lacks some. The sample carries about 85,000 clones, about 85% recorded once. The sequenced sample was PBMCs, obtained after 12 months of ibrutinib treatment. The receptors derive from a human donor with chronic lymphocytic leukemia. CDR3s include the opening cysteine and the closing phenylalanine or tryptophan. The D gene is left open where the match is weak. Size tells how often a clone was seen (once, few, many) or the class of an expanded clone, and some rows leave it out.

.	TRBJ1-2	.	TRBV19	TGTGCCAGTAGTACCCGGGACGGCGCCGGCGCTCGCTTC	CASSTRDGAGARF
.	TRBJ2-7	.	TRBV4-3	TGCGCCAGCAGCCAAGGTGTGTACGGGGAGCAGTACTTC	CASSQGVYGEQYF
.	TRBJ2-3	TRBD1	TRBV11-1	TGTGCCAGCAGCCCTCGGACAGGGTCAGATACGCAGTATTTT	CASSPRTGSDTQYF
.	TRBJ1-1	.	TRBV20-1	TGCAGTGCTAGGCCCGGCTCCGAAGCTTTCTTT	CSARPGSEAFF
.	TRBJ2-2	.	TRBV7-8	TGTGCCAGCAGCTCCCCCAACACCGGGGAGCTGTTTTTT	CASSSPNTGELFF
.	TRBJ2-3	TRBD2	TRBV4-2	TGTGCCAGCAGCCAAGAGGCTAGCGGGAGCCTCACAGATACGCAGTATTTT	CASSQEASGSLTDTQYF
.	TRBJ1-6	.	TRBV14	TGTGCCAGCAGCCCCGAGGTGGCACCCCTCCACTTT	CASSPEVAPLHF
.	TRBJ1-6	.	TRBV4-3	TGCGCCAGCAGCCGTGGCTCCTATAATTCACCCCTCCACTTT	CASSRGSYNSPLHF
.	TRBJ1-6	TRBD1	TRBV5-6	TGTGCCAGCAGCCGACAGGGGGGGTCACCCCTCCACTTT	CASSRQGGSPLHF
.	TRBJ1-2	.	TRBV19	TGTGCCAGTAGTCTTGGGACTGGCTATGGCTACACCTTC	CASSLGTGYGYTF
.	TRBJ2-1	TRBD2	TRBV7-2	TGTGCCAGCAGCTTAGGCGGGAGTACCTACAATGAGCAGTTCTTC	CASSLGGSTYNEQFF
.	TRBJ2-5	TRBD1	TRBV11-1	TGTGCCAGCAGCTGGGGACAGGGGCTCAGGGGACAAGAGACCCAGTACTTC	CASSWGQGLRGQETQYF
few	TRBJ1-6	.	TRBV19	TGTGCCAGTAGTGGCCGAGCCCAATCACCCCTCCACTTT	CASSGRAQSPLHF
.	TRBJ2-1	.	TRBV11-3	TGTGCCAGCAGCACCCACACCGGAGAGCAGTTCTTC	CASSTHTGEQFF
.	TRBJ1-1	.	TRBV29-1	TGCAGCGTCCGGGGGGGTGGCACTGAAGCTTTCTTT	CSVRGGGTEAFF
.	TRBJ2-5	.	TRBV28	TGTGCCAGCAGTTTTGGAGAGACCCAGTACTTC	CASSFGETQYF
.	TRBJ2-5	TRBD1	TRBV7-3	TGTGCCAGCAGCGCGACAGGGCGGGAGACCCAGTACTTC	CASSATGRETQYF
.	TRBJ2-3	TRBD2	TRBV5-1	TGCGCCAGCAGCCCTGGGACTAGCGGGGGGGATACGCAGTATTTT	CASSPGTSGGDTQYF
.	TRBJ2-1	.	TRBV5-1	TGCGCCAGCAGACTGGGAGGAGAGGGGTACGATGAGCAGTTCTTC	CASRLGGEGYDEQFF
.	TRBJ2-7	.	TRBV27	TGTGCCAGCGCCCCCGGCGGGAATCCCTACGAGCAGTACTTC	CASAPGGNPYEQYF
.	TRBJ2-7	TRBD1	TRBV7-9	TGTGCCAGCAGCTTTATTGGACAGGCCGCGCGCGAGCAGTACTTC	CASSFIGQAAREQYF
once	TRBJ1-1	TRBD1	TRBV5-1	TGCGCCAGCAGCACCCAGGGGGGCACTGAAGCTTTCTTT	CASSTQGGTEAFF
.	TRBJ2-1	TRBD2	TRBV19	TGTGCCAGTAGTATGGGTAGCGGGAGGTTCACCTACAATGAGCAGTTCTTC	CASSMGSGRFTYNEQFF
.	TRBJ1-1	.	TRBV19	TGTGCCAGCTCCCGAGGCAGGGACACTGAAGCTTTCTTT	CASSRGRDTEAFF
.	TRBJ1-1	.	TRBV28	TGTGCCAGCGGGGAGGTGGGGTACACTGAAGCTTTCTTT	CASGEVGYTEAFF
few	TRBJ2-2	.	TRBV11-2	TGTGCCAGCAGCCGCCTGGCGACCGGGACTCCTTCGAACACCGGGGAGCTGTTTTTT	CASSRLATGTPSNTGELFF
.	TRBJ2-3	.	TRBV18	TGTGCCAGCTCACCACCCCACACAGATACGCAGTATTTT	CASSPPHTDTQYF
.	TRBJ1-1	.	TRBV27	TGTGCCACCCAGACAGTGGTTAGCACTGAAGCTTTCTTT	CATQTVVSTEAFF